This TCR beta chain was recorded in a study of shared clonotypes between healthy human individuals (dated by TCRdb to 2018 to 2020). Regarding the complete study: The cohort included three men and a couple of women between 18 and 49 years of age. For each donor, three plates each were used for CD4 naive and CD4 memory, two plates were used for CD8 naive, and one plate was used for CD8 memory. Blood TCR repertoires of five healthy adults were deeply sequenced to estimate repertoire size and the extent of clonotype sharing between individuals. To increase sequencing depth and limit assay-specific biases, TCR repertoire library preparation and sequencing were carried out by different laboratories using diverse techniques. Leukapheresis yielded between about 0.94 and 9.5 billion PBMCs per donor. The investigation overall reported the following: Naive subsets generally had larger estimated clonotype richness than memory subsets. Pairwise subsampling indicated that sequencing depth was expected to affect the degree of clonotype sharing among donors. The small number of donors limited the genetic and exposure-history diversity represented. Compared with non-shared clonotypes, the clonotypes found in all four sorted-subset donors had higher generation probabilities. Only blood was sampled, and tissue TCR repertoires likely differ from those in blood. Sharing across four donors was observed for 5% to 6.5% of naive CD4, 3% to 3.5% of naive CD8, roughly 2.3% of memory CD4, and about 0.4% of memory CD8 clonotypes. Rarefaction of sorted-subset datasets indicated incomplete sequencing despite the large sequencing depth.

For this clone: Its antigen is not yet known. No base quality values were provided; no much bigger clone lies one nucleotide off.

The germline V gene provides CDR1 SGHAT and CDR2 FQNNGV. The cysteine opens and the phenylalanine closes a CDR3 of 16 amino acids. This entry keeps only the CDR3 DNA: 48 bases, framed from base 1. V ends up 1 base short and J 2 bases short, with an unmatched junction base count of 1. Using the deep immunoSEQ assay, multiplex PCR amplified TCR CDR3 regions from genomic DNA. Extracted genomic DNA from each cell subset was spread evenly across all wells of several immunoSEQ 96-well plates, with each plate serving as a replicate. For sorted subsets, roughly 200 ng of genomic DNA, equivalent to roughly 33,000 T cell genomes, went into each replicate PCR. Purified libraries were quantified with a Qubit 3.0 fluorometer, sized on a Bioanalyzer 2100, and re-quantified with the KAPA Library Quantification kit. Every immunoSEQ 96-well plate was sequenced on a separate single-read 150-cycle Illumina NextSeq 550 flow cell. As for the authors' bioinformatics: The immunoSEQ output contained only junctional sequences without quality scores, so filtering could not match that applied to full-length reads. Sequences were annotated with PyIR, a Python wrapper for IgBLAST v1.9, using IMGT germline references to assign V/J genes and CDR3. Reads were filtered out if the reads had weak V/J assignments (E-value above 1e-6), no CDR3, stop codons, out-of-frame junctions, or ambiguous translated residues. V3J clonotypes were defined as sequences sharing the same inferred V gene, J gene, and CDR3 amino acid sequence. Percentage overlap between repertoires was calculated by dividing the number of shared unique clonotypes by the size of the smaller repertoire. RTK rarefaction, the Chao1 estimator, and Recon v2.1 estimates of unobserved clonotypes were used to assess repertoire richness. Generation probabilities were computed with OLGA for all TCRbeta clonotypes obtained by the gDNA method from four donors. TCRdb took over this immuneACCESS table, retaining in-frame rearrangements with V and J assigned. Such tables are incomplete; in checked studies, under half of the missing clones stem from an unresolved V gene, and the remainder is unexplained. V and J calls plus clone size are reproduced from that table; the DNA served to infer D and trimming. The sample yields 1.5 million to 1.9 million clones; under 99% were counted once. The biggest ten clones account for around 0.45% of the sample.

Healthy HIV-negative adults with no recently reported acute infections or vaccinations were included as donors. All donors were Caucasian adults living in Nashville, Tennessee, USA. CD4+ T cells were enriched through magnetic negative selection, after which naive cells were positively selected on CD45RA and the remaining negative fraction served as the memory subset. Blood was collected by leukapheresis, and PBMCs were isolated by Ficoll-Histopaque density gradient centrifugation and then cryopreserved in liquid nitrogen vapor phase. Analytical flow cytometry was used to check the purity and quantity of every magnetically sorted T cell population. Genomic DNA was isolated from every sorted fraction and measured by UV absorbance on a Nanodrop 2000c.

This TCR derives from a man aged 25 to 40 in good health. Rearrangement joined TRBV11-2 to TRBJ2-1; 11 nucleotides in the junction match TRBD2. The sequencing sample was made of naive CD4+ T cells sorted from blood. What this sample's cell subset or site label stands for: CD45RA+ positively selected. The CDR3 is CASSLGLAGPYNEQFF. The bases are TGTGCCAGCAGCTTAGGACTAGCGGGACCCTACAATGAGCAGTTCTTC.